The 26 T cell receptor beta chains below come from one sample, sequenced in a study of metastatic and nonmetastatic thyroid tumors. TCRdb reanalyzed the PCR reads via MiXCR. The data show 91,000 or so clones, 10% to 15% seen once. All patients were untreated before thyroid surgery. Sequencing input: blood. These TCRs come from a female donor with papillary thyroid cancer or a benign thyroid nodule (not recorded which). Some clones in this sample may be carry-over from other donors' samples.

There are many counts of this clone. V usage is TRBV4-1 and J usage is TRBJ1-5; possibly TRBD1 for D (5 bases). The CDR3 is 16 residues long. Looked up from germline, CDR1 is MGHRA and CDR2 is YSYEKL. V was trimmed by 0 bases and J by 5 bases, leaving 14 bases between them. CDR3 DNA sequence: TGCGCCAGCAGCCAAGACGCAGGGCGACGGGATCAGCCCCAGCATTTT. Its translation is CASSQDAGRRDQPQHF.

This clone was seen many times. The rearrangement links TRBV9 to TRBJ2-7, with 7 bases identical to TRBD2. From germline, CDR1 is SGDLS and CDR2 YYNGEE. Germline trimming cut 4 bases from V and 5 bases from J; bases unmatched to any gene: 9. The CDR3 is made up of 14 amino acids. The DNA of the CDR3 is TGTGCCAGCAGCCCCGAACACCTAGCGGACGAGCAGTACTTC. Protein: CASSPEHLADEQYF.

This clone was seen many times. The chain links TRBV10-3 to TRBJ1-1; possibly TRBD1 for D (6 bases). Germline lookup yields CDR1 ENHRY and CDR2 SYGVKD. V shed 3 bases and J shed 11 bases, with 16 bases lying between them. CDR3 length equals 13 residues. CDR3 protein: CAISDPDDRLAFF. Written as DNA, the CDR3 is TGTGCCATCAGTGACCCTGATGACAGGCTGGCTTTCTTT.

This clone was detected ten times or more. The chain combines TRBV5-1 with TRBJ2-5; D is uncertain. Germline-derived CDR1 and CDR2 are SGHRS and YFSETQ. Trimming pared 2 bases from V and 3 bases from J, leaving 8 bases between. The CDR3 covers 13 residues. The CDR3 region is CASSFGQEETQYF. The CDR3 bases are TGCGCCAGCAGCTTCGGTCAAGAAGAGACCCAGTACTTC.

This clone was found many times. A much larger clone lies a single base off, so this may be a read error. The rearrangement links TRBV6-5 to TRBJ2-5; no firm D call. The CDR3 spans 14 residues. CDR1 and CDR2 (germline): MNHEY, SVGAGI. V was clipped by 2 bases and J by 4 bases, with 11 bases between them. The CDR3 DNA reads as TGTGCCAGCAGTTACCCGACGGAAGGAGAGACCCAGTACTTC. Amino acid sequence: CASSYPTEGETQYF.

This clone came up many times. J is TRBJ2-1 and V is TRBV24-1; TRBD2 aligns across 8 bases. The germline gives CDR1 KGHDR, CDR2 SFDVKD. V lost 3 bases and J lost 10; bases outside the gene matches: 10. This CDR3 has 15 amino acids. CDR3 protein: CATSDASGSIGEQFF. CDR3 nucleotides: TGTGCCACCAGTGATGCGAGCGGGAGTATTGGCGAGCAGTTCTTC.

This clone has a handful of counts. A much larger clone lies one base from this, so it may be a read error. The missing conserved phenylalanine or tryptophan at the end of this CDR3 makes a read error likely. The chain recombines TRBV9 with TRBJ2-7; D perhaps matches TRBD2 (6 bases). From germline, CDR1 is SGDLS and CDR2 YYNGEE. Trimming left V 0 bases short and J 2 bases short, with 12 bases between. The length of the CDR3 is 15 residues. In DNA, the CDR3 is TGTGCCAGCAGCGTAGCTCCGGGGGTGGCCTACGAGCAGTACTCC. Its protein is CASSVAPGVAYEQYS.

The sample holds many counts of this clone. The sample carries other DNA sequences with the same CDR3. This chain links TRBV2 with TRBJ2-3; 7 bases fit TRBD1. The CDR3 is made up of 16 amino acids. Germline assignment: CDR1 SNHLY and CDR2 FYNNEI. V was pared by 1 base and J by 1 base, with 5 bases of the junction left unmatched. Written as DNA, the CDR3 is TGTGCCAGCAGTGAAGTAAGGGGGCTGGGCACAGATACGCAGTATTTT. Protein product: CASSEVRGLGTDTQYF.

This clone was counted at least ten times. This chain connects TRBV20-1 to TRBJ2-1; the D call may be TRBD1 or TRBD2 (5 bases each). CDR1 and CDR2 (germline): DFQATT, SNEGSKA (reference sequence). The V end was cut by 2 bases, the J end by 4 bases, with 24 bases between. CDR3 size: 18 residues. The CDR3 DNA follows: TGCAGTGCTAGACGATCCCATCCCGGGACGTCGGGGTACAATGAGCAGTTCTTC. This encodes CSARRSHPGTSGYNEQFF.

This clone was seen more than once but under ten times. The CDR3 DNA follows: TGTGCCACCAGCAGAGATTGGGGTCCCGGGACAGCGTACGAGGCTTTCTTT. Translation: CATSRDWGPGTAYEAFF. The chain joins TRBV15 to TRBJ1-1; 7 bases line up with TRBD1. The CDR3 spans 17 residues. Trimming at V came to 0 bases and at J to 11 bases, leaving 18 bases not matched to a gene. Germline V gives CDR1 LNHNV, CDR2 YYDKDF (reference sequence).

Regarding this clone: Given a much more abundant clone one base away, this may be a read error. The chain couples TRBV20-1 to TRBJ2-7; 9 bases match TRBD1. From germline, CDR1 is DFQATT and CDR2 SNEGSKA (reference sequence). CDR3 length: 12 amino acids. Here the CDR3 DNA reads TGCGGTCCGGACAGGGGCCTCTACGAGCAGTACTTC. As protein: CGPDRGLYEQYF.

In this sample, this clone turned up a few times. CDR3 in DNA: TGTGCCAGCAGTTTAGAAGGGAGGGGGGCCACTGAAGCTTTCTTT. Its translation is CASSLEGRGATEAFF. The chain combines TRBV27 with TRBJ1-1, with TRBD1 as a possible D gene (6 bases). CDR3 length: 15 residues. CDR1 MNHEY and CDR2 SMNVEV come from the germline V gene (reference sequence). V was shortened by 2 bases and J by 4 bases, with 14 bases between the two germline ends.

This clone was counted ten times or more. This chain joins TRBV7-8 and TRBJ2-3; D unclear. CDR1 is SGHVS, CDR2 FQNEAQ, per germline. Trimming removed 5 bases at V and 3 bases at J, with 12 bases between. CDR3 length: 14 amino acids. For the CDR3, the DNA is TGTGCCAGCAGCCCTATTCCCGAGACAGATACGCAGTATTTT. Translated: CASSPIPETDTQYF.

This clone was seen only once. The chain recombines TRBV30 with TRBJ1-2, with TRBD1 as a possible D gene (5 bases). Looked up from germline, CDR1 is GTSNPN and CDR2 is SVGIG (reference sequence). V lost 1 base and J lost 5, with 11 bases in between. The CDR3 sequence is 13 residues long. In DNA form, the CDR3 reads TGTGCCTGGAGTGCCGGGGGGATGTATGGCTACACCTTC. Translation: CAWSAGGMYGYTF.

This clone was observed a handful of times. The V gene is TRBV12-3 or TRBV12-4, the J gene TRBJ1-5; D ambiguous. The CDR3 spans 15 residues. V was cut by 3 bases and J by 2 bases, with 11 bases left in between. CDR3 sequence reads: CASSFEGYGNQPQHF. CDR3 DNA: TGTGCCAGCAGTTTCGAGGGATATGGCAATCAGCCCCAGCATTTT.

This clone was detected ten times or more. The genes are TRBV5-1 and TRBJ1-4; possibly TRBD1 for D (6 bases). The CDR3 has 15 residues. Deletions cut 4 bases from V and 8 bases from J, with 18 bases between. Germline V gene sequence: CDR1 SGHRS, CDR2 YFSETQ. CDR3 DNA: TGCGCCAGCAGCCTCGGAGAGGGGGTTCGGGAAAAACTGTTTTTT. It translates to CASSLGEGVREKLFF. Variable domain in full (rest from reference TRBV5-1 and TRBJ1-4): KAGVTQTPRYLIKTRGQQVTLSCSPISGHRSVSWYQQTPGQGLQFLFEYFSETQRNKGNFPGRFSGRQFSNSRSEMNVSTLELGDSALYLCASSLGEGVREKLFFGSGTQLSVL.

This clone was observed at least ten times. The V call is TRBV6-1, the J call TRBJ2-7, with 12 bases aligning to TRBD2. This CDR3 region has 16 residues. CDR1 and CDR2 (germline): MNHNS, SASEGT. V gave up 6 bases and J gave up 6 bases; unmatched junction bases: 12. CDR3 nucleotides: TGTGCCAGCAGCGACCGACTAGCGGGAGTGGGAAGCGAGCAGTACTTC. This codes for CASSDRLAGVGSEQYF.

This clone has a handful of counts. The chain uses TRBV6-1 and TRBJ1-4, with D perhaps TRBD1 (6 bases). The CDR3 spans 14 residues. CDR1 and CDR2 from the germline V gene are MNHNS and SASEGT. With 6 bases removed from V and 4 bases from J, the gap between germline ends came to 12 bases. The CDR3 spells CASSTGSGNEKLFF. For the CDR3, the DNA is TGTGCCAGCAGCACAGGGAGTGGTAATGAAAAACTGTTTTTT.

There are a few counts of this clone. Germline and junction disagree at one end, which may indicate a read error. The chain joins TRBV6-1 to TRBJ2-7, with D unresolved. The CDR3 totals 10 residues. Looked up from germline, CDR1 is MNHNS and CDR2 is SASEGT. The CDR3 is CAISGYEQYF. The CDR3 DNA reads TGTGCCATCAGTGGTTACGAGCAGTACTTC.

The sample holds many counts of this clone. The chain uses TRBV6-1 and TRBJ2-1, with D possibly being TRBD1 (5 bases). Germline-derived CDR1 and CDR2 are MNHNS and SASEGT. The ends were cut back, 11 bases at V and 4 bases at J, with 15 bases in the middle. This CDR3 contains 13 residues. The DNA for the CDR3 is TGTGCCGCCAGCAAGGACAAATACAATGAGCAGTTCTTC. It is translated as CAASKDKYNEQFF.

This clone occurred many times. The gene calls are TRBV2 and TRBJ2-3; perhaps TRBD2 as D (5 bases). CDR3 length: 17 amino acids. V lost 1 base to trimming and J lost 1 base, with 15 bases between them. Germline V gives CDR1 SNHLY, CDR2 FYNNEI. The CDR3 region has the DNA TGTGCCAGCAGTGAAGGGGCAAGGTTGCGGGGCACAGATACGCAGTATTTT. Amino acids: CASSEGARLRGTDTQYF.

This clone was recorded a few times. This may be a read error, as it is one base from a much larger clone. This CDR3 is also generated by other DNA sequences in the sample. This rearrangement joins TRBV20-1 to TRBJ2-5, with TRBD2 matching over 7 bases. Per the germline V gene, CDR1 is DFQATT and CDR2 is SNEGSKA (reference sequence). The CDR3 is 13 residues long. The CDR3 spells CSAREGGRETQYF. Here the CDR3 DNA reads TGCAGTGCTAGAGAAGGCGGGCGGGAGACACAGTACTTC.

This clone was detected many times. The final CDR3 position lacks the conserved phenylalanine or tryptophan, pointing to a likely read error. This chain connects TRBV6-2 or TRBV6-3 to TRBJ1-2; 7 bases agree with TRBD1. Germline V gene data show CDR1 as MNHEY and CDR2 as SVGEGT. The CDR3 covers 18 residues. Trimming at V came to 6 bases and at J to 1 base, leaving 17 bases not matched to a gene. CDR3 DNA: TGTGCCAGCAGAAGACCACAGGGGTTCGCCGGGCTTAACTATGGCTACACCCTC. As protein: CASRRPQGFAGLNYGYTL.

This clone was counted a single time. A much larger clone lies a single base off, so this may be a read error. The gene calls are TRBV20-1 and TRBJ2-5, with D unresolved. With 2 bases removed from V and 5 bases from J, the gap between germline ends came to 9 bases. This CDR3 spans 12 amino acids. The germline V gene encodes CDR1 DFQATT and CDR2 SNEGSKA (reference sequence). CDR3 loop: CSARLVGETQYF. As DNA, the CDR3 is TGCAGTGCTAGATTGGTTGGGGAGACCCAGTACTTC.

This clone was seen ten or more times. J is TRBJ1-1 and V is TRBV30; no definite D call. From germline, CDR1 is GTSNPN and CDR2 SVGIG (reference sequence). V lost 6 bases, J lost 7 bases, and 15 bases lay in between. CDR3 length: 12 residues. DNA of the CDR3: TGTGCCTGTCATTTAACAAGGGTTGAAGCTTTCTTT. This sequence encodes CACHLTRVEAFF.

This clone showed up many times. The chain has TRBV5-4 and TRBJ2-1; 8 nucleotides match TRBD2. The length of the CDR3 is 15 residues. J gave up 7 bases and V 4 bases, and 10 bases lay outside the gene matches. Germline V CDR1 and CDR2: SGHNT, YYREEE (reference sequence). CDR3 amino acids: CASSLSGSPPNEQFF. The CDR3 DNA sequence: TGTGCCAGCAGCCTGAGCGGGAGTCCCCCGAATGAGCAGTTCTTC.